The 10 T cell receptor beta chains reported below all come from one sample, sequenced in a study of T cells in localized non-small cell lung cancer. Using immunoSEQ multiplex PCR, the repertoire was profiled, and TCRdb retains in-frame clones only, with some absent. The table has approximately 3,000 clones, about 29% seen once. The input for sequencing was normal lung tissue next to the tumor, taken before any cancer treatment. The receptors originated from a woman aged 35 to 69 with stage I lung adenocarcinoma.

This clone is medium-sized by share. The J gene is TRBJ2-3, the V gene TRBV28, with TRBD2 matching 8 bases. V was clipped by 6 bases and J by 4 bases; unmatched bases: 6. Germline-derived CDR1 and CDR2 are MDHEN and SYDVKM. The CDR3 contains 14 residues. CDR3 nucleotide sequence: TGTGCCAGCAGAAGCGGGAGAAGGGCAGATACGCAGTATTTT. Encoded protein: CASRSGRRADTQYF.

This clone is labeled medium-sized. V is TRBV6-8 and J is TRBJ2-7; D call uncertain. Germline V gene lookup returns CDR1 MNHGY and CDR2 SAAAGT. This CDR3 is 13 amino acids long. The V gene lost 4 bases and the J gene lost 1 base, with 8 bases spanning the gap. CDR3 DNA sequence: TGTGCCAGCAGTTCGGTAACTTCCTACGAGCAGTACTTC. Translated: CASSSVTSYEQYF.

This chain uses TRBV5-1 with TRBJ2-1; D gene ambiguous. The germline V and J ends were trimmed by 0 bases and 0 bases, with 10 bases remaining between them. This CDR3 is built from 16 residues. CDR1 is SGHRS and CDR2 is YFSETQ in the germline V gene. The CDR3: CASSLGTDRSYNEQFF. The CDR3 nucleotides read TGCGCCAGCAGCTTGGGGACGGATCGCTCCTACAATGAGCAGTTCTTC.

CDR3 amino acids: CASSAGTGNTGELFF. The CDR3 region has the DNA TGCGCCAGCAGTGCAGGGACAGGGAACACCGGGGAGCTGTTTTTT. The genes are TRBV10-2 and TRBJ2-2; the match to TRBD1 covers 8 bases. V dropped 4 bases and J dropped 1; count of bases not matched to a gene: 2. The V gene's germline CDR1 is WSHSY and CDR2 SAAADI. The CDR3 contains 15 residues.

V is TRBV6-7 and J is TRBJ2-5; D gene unclear. TRBV6-7 is reported as an ORF; its role is uncertain. The CDR3 is 11 residues long. Trimming removed 8 bases at V and 3 bases at J, with 7 bases between. CDR3: CASARKETQYF. DNA for the CDR3: TGTGCCAGCGCTAGGAAAGAGACCCAGTACTTC.

This clone is categorized as medium-sized. The V and J genes are TRBV11-3 and TRBJ1-1, with TRBD1 matching over 8 bases. Trimming cost V 3 bases and J 4 bases; bases outside gene matches: 7. CDR1 and CDR2 from the germline V gene are SGHNT and YENEEA. This CDR3 has 15 residues. The CDR3 reads CASSFPGGSGTEAFF. The CDR3, as DNA: TGTGCCAGCAGCTTCCCAGGGGGCTCAGGCACTGAAGCTTTCTTT.

This chain uses TRBV4-1 with TRBJ2-7, with D possibly being TRBD1 (6 bases). The length of the CDR3 is 15 residues. The V end lost 0 bases, the J end lost 3 bases, and 12 bases lay between the germline ends. Germline-derived CDR1 and CDR2 are MGHRA and YSYEKL. For the CDR3, the DNA is TGCGCCAGCAGCCAAGATTGGGGGCTTGGCTACGAGCAGTACTTC. It encodes CASSQDWGLGYEQYF.

In its sample, this clone was seen a few times. V gene TRBV2 combines with J gene TRBJ2-2; D is ambiguous. Germline CDR1 SNHLY, CDR2 FYNNEI. V dropped 6 bases and J dropped 7 bases, with 15 bases sitting between them. This CDR3 region has 14 residues. The CDR3 DNA sequence: TGTGCCAGCAGGGGTGACTCGTCTATCGGGGAGCTGTTTTTT. Its translation: CASRGDSSIGELFF.

The V and J genes are TRBV6-8 and TRBJ1-1; possible D gene TRBD1, 6 bases. V lost 5 bases and J 2 bases, leaving 9 bases between the germline ends. The CDR3 covers 13 residues. Per the germline V gene, CDR1 is MNHGY and CDR2 is SAAAGT. CDR3 loop: CASSLDSNTEAFF. DNA of the CDR3: TGTGCCAGCAGTCTGGACAGCAACACTGAAGCTTTCTTT.

A few counts support this clone. This chain connects TRBV4-1 to TRBJ2-2, with TRBD2 matching 10 bases. Germline V gene data show CDR1 as MGHRA and CDR2 as YSYEKL. The CDR3 covers 17 residues. The V segment lost 2 bases and the J segment 0 bases; nucleotides outside the gene matches: 3. The CDR3 region is CASSQLGLAANTGELFF. CDR3 nucleotides: TGCGCCAGCAGCCAACTTGGACTAGCGGCGAACACCGGGGAGCTGTTTTTT.